The T cell receptor (beta chain) under discussion was sequenced for a study of CD8+ T cells in alopecia areata. Findings of the study overall: For lesional scalp, especially alopecia totalis/universalis, clonality was higher than in normal scalp.

Following RNA extraction, reverse transcription yielded cDNA that acted as the sequencing template. Generated by immunoSEQ multiplex PCR, the TCRdb table keeps only in-frame clones and is missing some. The data show approximately 100,000 clones, with about nine tenths seen just once and around 10% held by the top ten. This CDR3 has 15 amino acids. Germline CDR1 reads SGHVS; CDR2 reads FQNEAQ. J was trimmed by 1 base and V by 1 base; bases with no gene match: 0. About this clone: The antigen is not known.

Treatment described: oral pan-JAK inhibitor, 5-10 mg twice daily. Samples from alopecia areata patients were lesional scalp punch biopsies and peripheral blood. Sequences were derived from CD8+ T cells sorted from blood, sampled at approximately week 30, from a patient treated with tofacitinib. This receptor was taken from a human donor with alopecia areata. This chain joins TRBV7-8 and TRBJ2-7; 11 nucleotides line up with TRBD2. The CDR3 sequence: CASSLGLAGSYEQYF. As DNA, the CDR3 is TGTGCCAGCAGCTTAGGACTAGCGGGGTCCTACGAGCAGTACTTC. Supplemented by reference TRBV7-8 and TRBJ2-7, the full variable domain reads GAGVSQSPRYKVAKRGQDVALRCDPISGHVSLFWYQQALGQGPEFLTYFQNEAQLDKSGLPSDRFFAERPEGSVSTLKIQRTQQEDSAVYLCASSLGLAGSYEQYFGPGTRLTVT.